The rows below give T cell receptor beta chains drawn from one sample of a study of blood T cell repertoires in COVID-19. The protocol was immunoSEQ multiplex PCR, while the TCRdb copy is restricted to in-frame clones and leaves out a portion. Here the sample spans roughly 380,000 clones, about 85% being singletons. Sequences were obtained from peripheral blood. The receptors come from a woman under 30 with acute or convalescent COVID-19. The CDR3 runs from the conserved cysteine through the conserved F or W. A D gene is named only where the DNA matches it firmly. Only some rows state a clone size, as once, few, many or a class for expanded clones.

v_gene	abundance	d_gene	j_gene	CDR3nt	CDR3aa
TRBV19	once	TRBD1	TRBJ1-2	TGTGCCAGTAGTACCCGGGGGACAGGGAATATGTATGGCTACACCTTC	CASSTRGTGNMYGYTF
TRBV6-5	NA	NA	TRBJ2-1	TGTGCCAGCAGTAGAAGGACAGCTTCCTACAATGAGCAGTTCTTC	CASSRRTASYNEQFF
TRBV2	NA	TRBD1	TRBJ1-1	TGTGCCAGCAGGGGACAGATGAACACTGAAGCTTTCTTT	CASRGQMNTEAFF
TRBV12-3/TRBV12-4	NA	TRBD2	TRBJ2-1	TGTGCCAGCGTCCTTAGCGGGAGGGCCGAGCAGTTCTTC	CASVLSGRAEQFF
TRBV2	NA	TRBD2	TRBJ2-7	TGTGCCAGCAGTGAAGGAACTAGCGGGGGCTCCTACGAGCAGTACTTC	CASSEGTSGGSYEQYF
TRBV7-8	NA	TRBD2	TRBJ2-3	TGTGCCAGCAGCCGTGGGGGAGCGGGAGATAGCACAGATACGCAGTATTTT	CASSRGGAGDSTDTQYF
TRBV2	once	TRBD1	TRBJ2-7	TGTGCCAGCAGTGGACCGACAGGGGGCCGCTCCTACGAGCAGTACTTC	CASSGPTGGRSYEQYF
TRBV28	few	TRBD1	TRBJ1-4	TGTGCCAGCAGCCCGGGACAGGAAAATGAAAAACTGTTTTTT	CASSPGQENEKLFF
TRBV27	many	TRBD1	TRBJ2-7	TGTGCCAGCAGTACCTCCTCTGGACAGGAGTACTTC	CASSTSSGQEYF
TRBV27	NA	TRBD1	TRBJ1-6	TGTGCCAGTCCCGGGACAGGGGATTCACCCCTCCACTTT	CASPGTGDSPLHF
TRBV10-1	NA	NA	TRBJ1-2	TGCGCCAGCAGTGAACCCAAGCTAAGCTATGGCTACACCTTC	CASSEPKLSYGYTF
TRBV27	NA	NA	TRBJ1-5	TGTGCCAGCAGTTTATCCCCGGTTGGAGGGGTGGCGAATCAGCCCCAGCATTTT	CASSLSPVGGVANQPQHF
TRBV28	NA	TRBD2	TRBJ2-1	TGTGCCAGCAGTTTAGTGGCGGGGGGTAAAGTTGAGCAGTTCTTC	CASSLVAGGKVEQFF
TRBV9	NA	TRBD2	TRBJ2-1	TGTGCCAGCAGCGTTTCGAGCTTCGGACTAGCGGTGAATGAGCAGTTCTTC	CASSVSSFGLAVNEQFF
TRBV18	NA	TRBD1	TRBJ2-7	TGTGCCAGCTCACCTCCGGGACAGTTCGAGCAGTACTTC	CASSPPGQFEQYF
TRBV7-8	once	NA	TRBJ1-2	TGTGCCAGCAGCCCGTCCGGGAATTCGTATGGCTACACCTTC	CASSPSGNSYGYTF
TRBV27	NA	TRBD1	TRBJ2-1	TGTGCCAGCAGTTCAACAGGGGTCAATGAGCAGTTCTTC	CASSSTGVNEQFF
TRBV28	few	NA	TRBJ2-2	TGTGCCAGCAGTTTATCGGGGTCAGGGGCCGGGGAGCTGTTTTTT	CASSLSGSGAGELFF
TRBV7-9	NA	TRBD2	TRBJ2-3	TGTGCCAGCAGCTTAGTAGCGGGAGGGACAGATACGCAGTATTTT	CASSLVAGGTDTQYF
TRBV5-6	NA	TRBD1	TRBJ1-5	TGTGCCAGCAGCAGAGGACAGGGGAGCAATCAGCCCCAGCATTTT	CASSRGQGSNQPQHF
TRBV5-4	NA	TRBD1	TRBJ2-7	TGTGCCAGCAGCTTGGAGGGCGCAGGGGGCGAGCAGTACTTC	CASSLEGAGGEQYF
TRBV6-6	NA	NA	TRBJ2-7	TGTGCCAGCAGGAACTACAGGGAAGGATCCGAGCAGTACTTC	CASRNYREGSEQYF
TRBV7-8	NA	TRBD1	TRBJ1-5	TGTGCCAGCAGCCCGATGACAGGGGGCATCTATCAGCCCCAGCATTTT	CASSPMTGGIYQPQHF
TRBV4-2	NA	NA	TRBJ2-5	TGTGCCACCCAGGAAAGGAAGACCCAGTACTTC	CATQERKTQYF
TRBV11-2	NA	TRBD2	TRBJ2-3	TGTGCCAGCAGCCCGCTACTAGCGGGAGTCACCACAGATACGCAGTATTTT	CASSPLLAGVTTDTQYF
TRBV7-9	NA	TRBD1	TRBJ2-7	TGTGCCAGCAGCTTGACAGGGGGCTCCTACGAGCAGTACTTC	CASSLTGGSYEQYF
TRBV5-1	NA	NA	TRBJ1-5	TGCGCCAGCAGCTTGGAGGGGATGGGCAATCAGCCCCAGCATTTT	CASSLEGMGNQPQHF
TRBV28	NA	TRBD2	TRBJ2-1	TGTGCCAGCGAAGGGACTAGGCGCAGTGAGCAGTTCTTC	CASEGTRRSEQFF
TRBV10-3	NA	NA	TRBJ2-7	TGTGCCATCAGTGAGGGCACGAGAGGCGAGCAGTACTTC	CAISEGTRGEQYF
TRBV5-1	NA	NA	TRBJ2-3	TGCGCCAGCAGCTTGGAGGGACGGGGGGCCGATACGCAGTATTTT	CASSLEGRGADTQYF
TRBV2	NA	NA	TRBJ1-1	TGTGCCAGCAGTTCAACAATGAACACTGAAGCTTTCTTT	CASSSTMNTEAFF
TRBV19	NA	TRBD1	TRBJ1-6	TGTGCCAGTAGTATAAAGGCAGGGGGTCTGAATTCACCCCTCCACTTT	CASSIKAGGLNSPLHF
TRBV4-2	NA	TRBD1	TRBJ2-7	TGTGCCAGCAGCCAAGAGCGGACAGGGGCCTACGAGCAGTACTTC	CASSQERTGAYEQYF
TRBV29-1	NA	TRBD1	TRBJ1-1	TGCAGCGCAGACAGGGGTTCAAACACTGAAGCTTTCTTT	CSADRGSNTEAFF
TRBV5-6	NA	NA	TRBJ1-6	TGTGCCAGCAGCTTACGGACAGCGAATTCACCCCTCCACTTT	CASSLRTANSPLHF
TRBV19	NA	NA	TRBJ1-1	TGTGCCAGTACCACGGGACAAGTGAACACTGAAGCTTTCTTT	CASTTGQVNTEAFF
TRBV19	NA	NA	TRBJ1-5	TGTGCCAGTAGTATGGAGCGCGGGGGGAATCAGCCCCAGCATTTT	CASSMERGGNQPQHF
TRBV3-1/TRBV3-2	NA	TRBD1	TRBJ1-6	TGTGCCAGCAGACCCGGGACAGGGAGTGCACCCCTCCACTTT	CASRPGTGSAPLHF
TRBV5-1	NA	TRBD1	TRBJ1-1	TGCGCCAGCAGCGGAAGGACAGGCCCTAACACTGAAGCTTTCTTT	CASSGRTGPNTEAFF
TRBV7-9	NA	TRBD2	TRBJ2-1	TGTGCCAGCAGCTACCCTAGCGGGATCAATGAGCAGTTCTTC	CASSYPSGINEQFF
TRBV27	NA	NA	TRBJ1-5	TGTGCCAGCAGTTTAGCGGGGGGCAGGGTCAATCAGCCCCAGCATTTT	CASSLAGGRVNQPQHF
TRBV9	NA	NA	TRBJ1-6	TGTGCCAGCAGCGTAGAGGGGGTAGGTAATTCACCCCTCCACTTT	CASSVEGVGNSPLHF
TRBV6-5	NA	TRBD1	TRBJ1-5	TGTGCCAGCAAAAAGACAACAGGGGGGGGACAGCCCCAGCATTTT	CASKKTTGGGQPQHF
TRBV19	NA	TRBD1	TRBJ2-2	TGTGCCACTTACCGGAGGACAGGATCCACCGGGGAGCTGTTTTTT	CATYRRTGSTGELFF
TRBV7-3	NA	NA	TRBJ2-2	TGTGCCAGCAGCTTAACGGGGAGGACCGGGGAGCTGTTTTTT	CASSLTGRTGELFF
TRBV21-1	NA	NA	TRBJ2-1	TGTGCCAGCAGCAAAACTAGTGACCGGGACTACCGCCATGAGCAGTTCTTC	CASSKTSDRDYRHEQFF
TRBV7-3	NA	NA	TRBJ1-1	TGTGCCAGCAGCTCAGGGTCGCGCGGCACTGAAGCTTTCTTT	CASSSGSRGTEAFF
TRBV5-1	NA	NA	TRBJ1-2	TGCGCCAGCAGCTTGGACAGGGAAAGCGGCTACACCTTC	CASSLDRESGYTF
TRBV24-1	NA	NA	TRBJ1-1	TGTGCCACGCCGGTGAACACTGAAGCTTTCTTT	CATPVNTEAFF
TRBV6-5	NA	TRBD1	TRBJ1-1	TGTGCCAACACAGGGGTTTGGAACACTGAAGCTTTCTTT	CANTGVWNTEAFF
TRBV18	few	TRBD2	TRBJ2-7	TGTGCCAGCTCACCAAGTATCGCGGGACTAGCGGGACCCTACGAGCAGTACTTC	CASSPSIAGLAGPYEQYF
TRBV10-2	NA	TRBD2	TRBJ2-1	TGCGCCAGCAGGGACCCGGGACTAGCGGGAGATGAGCAGTTCTTC	CASRDPGLAGDEQFF
TRBV28	NA	NA	TRBJ2-1	TGTGCCAGCAGTTTATGGTCTTTTCTAACCCCACCCTACAATGAGCAGTTCTTC	CASSLWSFLTPPYNEQFF
TRBV5-1	NA	TRBD2	TRBJ2-1	TGCGCCAGCAGCTGCCTGATGCGGGAGGGTGAGCAGTTCTTC	CASSCLMREGEQFF